These 14 T cell receptor beta chains were all obtained from the same sample, sequenced in a study of blood T cells in healthy people across ages. A second PCR of roughly 7 to 11 cycles used a sample-barcoded 5' primer and a J-beta primer mix. TCRdb analysed the 5' RACE reads with MiXCR anew, one entry per CDR3 protein. The data hold hundreds of thousands of distinct CDR3 sequences, with 40% to 45% observed a single time. The sample consisted of blood. These TCRs come from a man older than 75 in good health.

This clonotype was observed a few times. This rearrangement joins TRBV7-4 to TRBJ2-7; D may be TRBD2 (5 bases). The CDR3 extends over 12 amino acids. Trimming shortened V by 2 bases and J by 6 bases, and 8 bases separated the two germline ends. Looked up from germline, CDR1 is SGHVT and CDR2 is SQSDAQ. In nucleotides, the CDR3 is TGTGCCAGCAGCTTAAGACGGGGCGAGCAGTACTTC. It encodes CASSLRRGEQYF.

V is TRBV11-2 and J is TRBJ2-7, with TRBD1 identical over 7 bases. The CDR3 length is 17 residues. After removal of 2 bases from V and 3 bases from J, the junction contained 13 bases not matched to a gene. Germline CDR1 is SGHAT and CDR2 is FQNNGV. The CDR3: CASSLIDRDRVRYEQYF. CDR3 DNA: TGTGCCAGCAGCTTAATAGATAGGGACAGAGTTCGCTACGAGCAGTACTTC. The full variable domain, rest sourced from reference TRBV11-2 and TRBJ2-7, is EAGVAQSPRYKIIEKRQSVAFWCNPISGHATLYWYQQILGQGPKLLIQFQNNGVVDDSQLPKDRFSAERLKGVDSTLKIQPAKLEDSAVYLCASSLIDRDRVRYEQYFGPGTRLTVT.

This clonotype was seen a handful of times. V and J are TRBV28 and TRBJ1-1; D uncertain. Trimming removed 6 bases from V and 6 bases from J, with 11 bases in between. The germline gives CDR1 MDHEN, CDR2 SYDVKM. This CDR3 is 12 amino acids long. In DNA form, the CDR3 reads TGTGCCAGCAGCCTCTCGAGGGCTGAAGCTTTCTTT. It encodes CASSLSRAEAFF.

The chain links TRBV2 to TRBJ2-6, with D possibly TRBD2 on 6 matching bases. The CDR3 loop spans 16 amino acids. CDR1 SNHLY and CDR2 FYNNEI come from the germline V gene. V lost 4 bases and J lost 0, with 10 bases in between. The chain's CDR3 is CASSAGLDSGANVLTF. In DNA form, the CDR3 reads TGTGCCAGCAGTGCGGGACTGGACTCTGGGGCCAACGTCCTGACTTTC.

This clonotype was recorded a few times. This sequence joins TRBV20-1 and TRBJ1-6; D is perhaps TRBD1 (6 bases). There are 17 residues in the CDR3. Trimming removed 0 bases at V and 9 bases at J, with 21 bases between. CDR1 DFQATT and CDR2 SNEGSKA come from the germline V gene (reference sequence). The chain's CDR3 is CSARETRDTSGRSPLHF. The CDR3 DNA follows: TGCAGTGCTAGAGAGACCCGGGACACAAGCGGACGTTCACCCCTCCACTTT.

J is TRBJ2-5 and V is TRBV6-5, with TRBD1 matching over 9 bases. V gave up 6 bases and J gave up 5 bases; unmatched junction bases: 7. Per the germline V gene, CDR1 is MNHEY and CDR2 is SVGAGI. The CDR3 has 14 amino acids. The CDR3 spells CASSRDRVRETQYF. As DNA, the CDR3 is TGTGCCAGCAGCCGGGACAGGGTAAGGGAGACCCAGTACTTC.

A remark on this clonotype: A much larger clone differs by one base, so this may be a read error. The gene calls are TRBV7-6 and TRBJ1-2; perhaps TRBD1 as D (5 bases). Per germline, CDR1 SGHVS and CDR2 FNYEAQ. The CDR3 consists of 16 residues. The ends were cut back, 3 bases at V and 6 bases at J, with 20 bases in the middle. CDR3 nucleotides: TGTGCCAGCAGCTTTAGTTCAGGGTTTGAGGACGATGGCTACACCTTC. Translation: CASSFSSGFEDDGYTF.

This chain links TRBV5-1 with TRBJ1-5; weak D call: TRBD1 (6 bases). The germline V gene encodes CDR1 SGHRS and CDR2 YFSETQ. The CDR3 has 13 residues. Trimming cost V 4 bases and J 8 bases, with 13 bases left between them. The CDR3 DNA follows: TGCGCCAGCAGCCCCGGGGGCGTGGAGCCCCAGCATTTT. Its translation: CASSPGGVEPQHF.

This clonotype was seen a handful of times. V gene TRBV12-3 or TRBV12-4 combines with J gene TRBJ2-3; 7 nucleotides match TRBD2. The CDR3 consists of 17 residues. Trimming cost V 3 bases and J 0 bases; bases outside gene matches: 9. CDR3 region: CASSFRSGITSTDTQYF. CDR3 in DNA: TGTGCCAGCAGTTTTAGGAGCGGGATAACTAGCACAGATACGCAGTATTTT.

The V gene is TRBV20-1, the J gene TRBJ1-5; weak D call: TRBD1 (5 bases). This CDR3 has 15 residues. The germline V and J ends were trimmed by 4 bases and 2 bases, with 15 bases remaining between them. Per the germline V gene, CDR1 is DFQATT and CDR2 is SNEGSKA (reference sequence). The CDR3 DNA reads as TGCAGTGCTAAGTATTCGAGGGGCGGCAATCAGCCCCAGCATTTT. Translated, it gives CSAKYSRGGNQPQHF.

The table lists this clonotype with a few counts. The chain links TRBV7-3 to TRBJ2-1; 10 bases fit TRBD2. Looked up from germline, CDR1 is SGHTA and CDR2 is FQGTGA. This CDR3 has 19 amino acids. With V trimmed by 0 bases and J by 4 bases, 12 bases remained unmatched. The CDR3: CASSLTYQREGRSYNEQFF. The CDR3 bases are TGTGCCAGCAGCTTAACGTACCAGCGGGAGGGCCGATCTTACAATGAGCAGTTCTTC.

The chain combines TRBV7-9 with TRBJ2-2; D gene uncertain. Germline V lookup: CDR1 SEHNR, CDR2 FQNEAQ (reference sequence). This CDR3 spans 15 amino acids. Trimming stripped 5 bases from V and 2 bases from J, with 12 bases between. The CDR3 region is CASSNLGRNTGELFF. The CDR3, as DNA: TGTGCCAGCAGCAACCTGGGTCGAAACACCGGGGAGCTGTTTTTT.

This chain links TRBV11-2 with TRBJ2-1; 7 bases align to TRBD1. The V gene's germline CDR1 is SGHAT and CDR2 FQNNGV. Trimming took 6 bases from V and 2 from J; bases not matched to a gene: 13. CDR3 length: 17 residues. The CDR3 bases are TGTGCCAGCAGGGGATCGCTGACAGGGCAGCCCTACAATGAGCAGTTCTTC. Translated, it gives CASRGSLTGQPYNEQFF.

This clonotype turned up a few times. The genes are TRBV10-3 and TRBJ1-1; the match to TRBD1 covers 7 bases. The CDR3 extends over 13 amino acids. Germline V lookup: CDR1 ENHRY, CDR2 SYGVKD. The junction had 9 bases not matched to a gene; V was cut back by 9 bases and J by 5 bases. This chain's CDR3 is CAISRQGGTEAFF. The DNA for the CDR3 is TGTGCCATTTCACGACAGGGTGGTACTGAAGCTTTCTTT.